This T cell receptor (beta chain) came from a study of OX40 agonist ivuxolimab in advanced cancers. In the study overall: Ivuxolimab is a fully human IgG2 antibody that activates OX40 (CD134). At 0.01 to 10 mg/kg, ivuxolimab was administered intravenously to patients every 2 weeks. Study observations and caveats: By week 6 at 0.1 to 3.0 mg/kg, blood CD4+ and CD8+ T cells had expanded clonally.

Generated by immunoSEQ multiplex PCR, the TCRdb table keeps only in-frame clones and is missing some. The sample contains fewer than 80,000 clones, approximately 83% of which appear only once. Points on this clone: Its matching antigen is unknown.

This CDR3 is built from 14 residues. CDR1 and CDR2 from the germline V gene are MGHDK and SYGVNS. The trim removed 5 bases at V and 4 bases at J, leaving 2 bases unmatched. This rearrangement joins TRBV25-1 to TRBJ2-1, with 10 bases lining up with TRBD2. Specimen: CD4+ or CD8+ T cells sorted from blood, collected in a trial of the OX40 agonist ivuxolimab. The source of this sequence is an adult with an advanced solid tumor such as melanoma, head and neck, liver or kidney cancer. The DNA for the CDR3 is TGTGCCAGCAGTCGACTAGCGGGTTACAATGAGCAGTTCTTC. The encoded protein is CASSRLAGYNEQFF.